Following are 5 T cell receptor beta chains from one sample sequenced in a study of T cells in tumors after PD-1 blockade. TCRdb keeps only in-frame clones here, not all; method: immunoSEQ multiplex PCR. Among around 34,000 clones listed, around 72% were seen once. The sequencing used PBMCs, collected after anti-PD-1 treatment. The receptor source for this set is a human donor with basal cell carcinoma.

The chain uses TRBV5-4 and TRBJ2-7, with D tentatively TRBD1 or TRBD2 (6 bases each). CDR1 and CDR2 from the germline V gene are SGHNT and YYREEE (reference sequence). V lost 0 bases to trimming and J lost 4 bases, with 17 bases between them. The CDR3 totals 16 residues. The CDR3 protein is CASSLERGRNDYEQYF. The DNA of the CDR3 is TGTGCCAGCAGCTTGGAACGGGGGCGAAACGATTACGAGCAGTACTTC. The full variable domain, rest sourced from reference TRBV5-4 and TRBJ2-7, is ETGVTQSPTHLIKTRGQQVTLRCSSQSGHNTVSWYQQALGQGPQFIFQYYREEENGRGNFPPRFSGLQFPNYSSELNVNALELDDSALYLCASSLERGRNDYEQYFGPGTRLTVT.

By sample share, this clone is medium-sized. The chain has TRBV5-1 and TRBJ1-2, with D maybe TRBD1 (6 bases). Germline V gene lookup returns CDR1 SGHRS and CDR2 YFSETQ. The CDR3 has 15 amino acids. V gave up 6 bases and J gave up 3 bases, with 18 bases separating them. CDR3 sequence: CASTLVGGSDYGYTF. CDR3 nucleotides: TGCGCCAGCACCCTTGTGGGGGGCTCGGACTATGGCTACACCTTC.

V is TRBV7-9 and J is TRBJ1-2; D is ambiguous. The CDR3 consists of 11 residues. Germline loops: CDR1 SEHNR, CDR2 FQNEAQ (reference sequence). V lost 5 bases and J 6 bases, leaving 7 bases between the germline ends. The CDR3 loop reads CASSGLHGYTF. CDR3 DNA: TGTGCCAGCAGCGGTCTACATGGCTACACCTTC.

The gene calls are TRBV4-2 and TRBJ1-3; D uncertain. CDR3 length equals 18 residues. Trimming removed 0 bases at V and 0 bases at J, with 15 bases between. Germline values: CDR1 LGHNA, CDR2 YNFKEQ. In DNA form, the CDR3 reads TGTGCCAGCAGCCAAGATAGGCGTAGTCTACTCTCTGGAAACACCATATATTTT. As protein: CASSQDRRSLLSGNTIYF.

This clone came up a few times. The chain carries TRBV20-1 and TRBJ2-4, with 8 nucleotides matching TRBD1. Germline V gene data show CDR1 as DFQATT and CDR2 as SNEGSKA (reference sequence). This CDR3 region has 14 residues. V gave up 5 bases and J gave up 4 bases; unmatched junction bases: 7. DNA of the CDR3: TGCAGTGCTCGTGAGGACAGGGCTAAAAACATTCAGTACTTC. Translation: CSAREDRAKNIQYF.